Listed here are 30 T cell receptor beta chains from one sample, sequenced in a study of blood T cell repertoires in COVID-19. Clones were sequenced by immunoSEQ multiplex PCR, and TCRdb holds only the in-frame ones, with some missing. This table has 110,000 or so clones, roughly 85% appearing once. Sequencing was performed on peripheral blood. Every receptor here comes from a human donor in a cohort sampled during active COVID-19.

The gene calls are TRBV7-7 and TRBJ2-1; D is possibly TRBD2 (6 bases). With 0 bases removed from V and 8 bases from J, the gap between germline ends came to 14 bases. CDR1 SSHAT and CDR2 FNYEAQ come from the germline V gene (reference sequence). CDR3 length equals 15 residues. This chain's CDR3 is CASSLAYGEEDEQFF. CDR3 coding DNA: TGTGCCAGCAGCTTAGCCTATGGGGAGGAGGATGAGCAGTTCTTC.

The CDR3: CASTLRGLQETQYF. CDR3 bases: TGTGCCAGCACCCTCAGGGGGTTGCAAGAGACCCAGTACTTC. The chain has TRBV6-5 and TRBJ2-5, with 7 bases matching TRBD1. Looked up from germline, CDR1 is MNHEY and CDR2 is SVGAGI. V dropped 7 bases and J dropped 2; count of bases not matched to a gene: 7. CDR3 length: 14 residues.

The chain is built from TRBV6-1 and TRBJ1-1; 7 bases map to TRBD1. Germline CDR1 reads MNHNS; CDR2 reads SASEGT. This CDR3 contains 14 residues. The junction had 8 bases not matched to a gene; V was cut back by 6 bases and J by 4 bases. Written as DNA, the CDR3 is TGTGCCAGCAGCCCGACAGGGTTGGCCACTGAAGCTTTCTTT. Amino acids: CASSPTGLATEAFF.

The chain's CDR3 is CASSFRTGGTYEQYF. The CDR3, as DNA: TGTGCCAGCAGCTTCCGGACAGGGGGCACCTACGAGCAGTACTTC. This chain joins TRBV5-6 and TRBJ2-7; the match to TRBD1 covers 11 bases. CDR3 size: 15 residues. Unmatched junction bases numbered 3, after V lost 2 bases and J lost 2 bases. Germline values: CDR1 SGHDT, CDR2 YYEEEE. The complete variable domain, with remaining parts taken from reference TRBV5-6 and TRBJ2-7, reads DAGVTQSPTHLIKTRGQQVTLRCSPKSGHDTVSWYQQALGQGPQFIFQYYEEEERQRGNFPDRFSGHQFPNYSSELNVNALLLGDSALYLCASSFRTGGTYEQYFGPGTRLTVT.

V gene TRBV6-2 or TRBV6-3 combines with J gene TRBJ2-1; possibly TRBD2 for D (5 bases). The germline V gene encodes CDR1 MNHEY and CDR2 SVGEGT. The germline V and J ends were trimmed by 2 bases and 0 bases, with 8 bases remaining between them. The CDR3 runs to 15 residues. This CDR3 is CASSYPGSSYNEQFF. CDR3 bases: TGTGCCAGCAGTTACCCGGGGAGCTCCTACAATGAGCAGTTCTTC.

This chain links TRBV9 with TRBJ1-1; 9 bases are shared with TRBD1. After removal of 2 bases from V and 1 base from J, the junction contained 6 bases not matched to a gene. Per the germline V gene, CDR1 is SGDLS and CDR2 is YYNGEE. The CDR3 sequence is 16 residues long. This chain's CDR3 is CASSVGDRVSNTEAFF. The CDR3 DNA is TGTGCCAGCAGCGTCGGGGACAGGGTCTCGAACACTGAAGCTTTCTTT.

V usage is TRBV28 and J usage is TRBJ1-5; 8 nucleotides align to TRBD1. This CDR3 has 15 amino acids. Germline V gives CDR1 MDHEN, CDR2 SYDVKM. With 7 bases clipped from V and 6 bases from J, the junction kept 11 bases outside the gene matches. CDR3 amino acids: CASIKPGQGSQPQHF. CDR3 sequence (DNA): TGTGCCAGCATCAAACCCGGACAGGGTAGTCAGCCCCAGCATTTT. The whole variable domain, remainder taken from reference TRBV28 and TRBJ1-5, is DVKVTQSSRYLVKRTGEKVFLECVQDMDHENMFWYRQDPGLGLRLIYFSYDVKMKEKGDIPEGYSVSREKKERFSLILESASTNQTSMYLCASIKPGQGSQPQHFGDGTRLSIL.

The chain uses TRBV3-1 (or the pseudogene TRBV3-2) and TRBJ2-5; D possibly corresponds to TRBD2 (5 bases). This CDR3 is built from 14 residues. V was pared by 4 bases and J by 2 bases, with 11 bases between. The germline CDR1 and CDR2 sequences are LGHDT and YNNKEL (reference sequence). The DNA of the CDR3 is TGTGCCAGCAGCCCCCGACTATTGCAAGAGACCCAGTACTTC. Translated: CASSPRLLQETQYF.

V gene TRBV7-9 combines with J gene TRBJ1-1; D is ambiguous. Germline V gives CDR1 SEHNR, CDR2 FQNEAQ (reference sequence). V lost 11 bases and J 0 bases, leaving 16 bases between the germline ends. The CDR3 has 14 residues. The CDR3 sequence is CAEGGRILNTEAFF. In DNA form, the CDR3 reads TGTGCCGAAGGAGGCCGGATATTGAACACTGAAGCTTTCTTT.

The chain links TRBV19 to TRBJ1-6; 8 bases are a match to TRBD1. Germline V gives CDR1 LNHDA, CDR2 SQIVND (reference sequence). This CDR3 contains 13 residues. The V gene end was trimmed by 4 bases and the J gene end by 9 bases; junction bases not matched to a gene: 2. The CDR3 DNA follows: TGTGCCAGTAGTAACAGGGGGAGTTCACCCCTCCACTTT. The encoded protein is CASSNRGSSPLHF.

This clone was picked up one time. V gene TRBV19 combines with J gene TRBJ2-2; D gene ambiguous. The V end was cut by 3 bases, the J end by 3 bases, with 14 bases between. This CDR3 is built from 16 residues. Germline loops: CDR1 LNHDA, CDR2 SQIVND (reference sequence). In nucleotides, the CDR3 is TGTGCCAGTAGTATTGAAGGAGCGTCGGACACCGGGGAGCTGTTTTTT. Translation: CASSIEGASDTGELFF.

V gene TRBV3-1 (or the pseudogene TRBV3-2) combines with J gene TRBJ2-3; 9 nucleotides agree with TRBD2. The CDR3 sequence is 16 residues long. J was trimmed by 2 bases and V by 1 base; bases with no gene match: 4. Germline V CDR1 and CDR2: LGHDT, YNNKEL (reference sequence). In DNA form, the CDR3 reads TGTGCCAGCAGCCAAGCCGGACTAGCGTACACAGATACGCAGTATTTT. It encodes CASSQAGLAYTDTQYF.

The chain couples TRBV5-6 to TRBJ2-5; TRBD2 might be the D (6 bases). The CDR3 totals 15 residues. Germline CDR1 and CDR2: SGHDT and YYEEEE. V lost 3 bases, J lost 5 bases, and 17 bases lay in between. This chain's CDR3 is CASSSPEGPGETQYF. The CDR3 nucleotides are TGTGCCAGCAGCTCTCCGGAGGGACCGGGCGAGACCCAGTACTTC.

This clone was seen a single time. This sequence joins TRBV12-3 or TRBV12-4 and TRBJ2-1; TRBD2 is a possible D gene (5 bases). CDR3 length: 12 residues. V was pared by 3 bases and J by 9 bases, with 9 bases between. The CDR3, as DNA: TGTGCCAGCAGTTTTGGAGGAGGTGAGCAGTTCTTC. The encoded protein is CASSFGGGEQFF.

The chain combines TRBV19 with TRBJ1-4; D is perhaps TRBD1 (5 bases). The CDR3 has 14 residues. Germline-derived CDR1 and CDR2 are LNHDA and SQIVND (reference sequence). The germline V and J ends were trimmed by 8 bases and 0 bases, with 10 bases remaining between them. CDR3 loop: CASSQGTTNEKLFF. DNA for the CDR3: TGTGCCAGTTCTCAGGGTACAACTAATGAAAAACTGTTTTTT.

This clone was seen only once. The rearrangement uses TRBV5-1 and TRBJ2-5; tentative D call: TRBD2 (6 bases). The V end was cut by 0 bases, the J end by 1 base, with 10 bases between. The CDR3 sequence is 15 residues long. Germline V gives CDR1 SGHRS, CDR2 YFSETQ. The CDR3 DNA reads as TGCGCCAGCAGCTTGGGTCCCGGGGGCCAAGAGACCCAGTACTTC. The encoded protein is CASSLGPGGQETQYF. Looking up the rest from reference TRBV5-1 and TRBJ2-5 gives the full variable domain: KAGVTQTPRYLIKTRGQQVTLSCSPISGHRSVSWYQQTPGQGLQFLFEYFSETQRNKGNFPGRFSGRQFSNSRSEMNVSTLELGDSALYLCASSLGPGGQETQYFGPGTRLLVL.

The chain is built from TRBV7-9 and TRBJ1-3; 7 nucleotides align to TRBD1. There are 15 residues in the CDR3. Trimming at V came to 5 bases and at J to 4 bases, leaving 8 bases not matched to a gene. Germline assignment: CDR1 SEHNR and CDR2 FQNEAQ (reference sequence). This chain's CDR3 is CASSTDRPLGNTIYF. CDR3 in DNA: TGTGCCAGCAGCACGGACAGGCCTCTCGGAAACACCATATATTTT.

This clone was seen only a few times. The chain couples TRBV6-2 or TRBV6-3 to TRBJ2-1, with TRBD2 identical over 8 bases. The CDR3 extends over 17 amino acids. Germline assignment: CDR1 MNHEY and CDR2 SVGEGT. Trimming at V came to 1 base and at J to 5 bases, leaving 10 bases not matched to a gene. The CDR3 DNA follows: TGTGCCAGCAGTTACTGGGCGGGCAGCGGGAGAAACAATGAGCAGTTCTTC. Protein sequence: CASSYWAGSGRNNEQFF.

The chain combines TRBV21-1 with TRBJ2-2; TRBD2 was called by the table and not checked on the DNA. TRBV21-1 constitutes a pseudogene. The CDR3 length is 13 residues. CDR3 in DNA: TGTGCCAGCCGAGGAGGGGACACCGGGGAGCTGTTTTTT. It is translated as CASRGGDTGELFF.

This clone was seen once. The chain couples TRBV3-1 (or the pseudogene TRBV3-2) to TRBJ1-2, with D possibly being TRBD1 (6 bases). The CDR3 is made up of 13 amino acids. V was pared by 3 bases and J by 2 bases, with 7 bases between. Germline assignment: CDR1 LGHDT and CDR2 YNNKEL (reference sequence). The CDR3 loop reads CASSQGANYGYTF. The CDR3 DNA sequence: TGTGCCAGCAGCCAGGGGGCGAACTATGGCTACACCTTC.

This sequence joins TRBV30 and TRBJ1-3; D unresolved. Trimming pared 5 bases from V and 1 base from J, leaving 12 bases between. Germline assignment: CDR1 GTSNPN and CDR2 SVGIG (reference sequence). The CDR3 loop spans 14 amino acids. In DNA, the CDR3 is TGTGCCTGGTCCCCGGCGGCGTCTGGAAACACCATATATTTT. This codes for CAWSPAASGNTIYF.

J is TRBJ2-3 and V is TRBV10-3; a possible D gene is TRBD2 (5 bases). The V gene lost 3 bases and the J gene lost 4 bases, with 8 bases spanning the gap. From germline, CDR1 is ENHRY and CDR2 SYGVKD. This CDR3 contains 13 residues. The DNA of the CDR3 is TGTGCCATCAGTGAAGCGGTTCCAGATACGCAGTATTTT. Translating gives CAISEAVPDTQYF.

The V gene is TRBV7-8, the J gene TRBJ2-5; 8 nucleotides line up with TRBD2. The CDR3 totals 15 residues. In germline, CDR1 is SGHVS, CDR2 FQNEAQ. The V segment lost 1 base and the J segment 5 bases; nucleotides outside the gene matches: 6. The CDR3 DNA reads TGTGCCAGCAGCTTAGGAGGGACTAGGGGCGAGACCCAGTACTTC. Translated: CASSLGGTRGETQYF.

The gene calls are TRBV27 and TRBJ2-5; 10 bases match TRBD2. The V segment lost 1 base and the J segment 5 bases; nucleotides outside the gene matches: 7. Germline loops: CDR1 MNHEY, CDR2 SMNVEV (reference sequence). CDR3 length: 16 residues. The CDR3 coding sequence is TGTGCCAGCAGTTTATTGCCCAGCGGGGGGGTTGAGACCCAGTACTTC. This translates into CASSLLPSGGVETQYF.

The V gene is TRBV5-6, the J gene TRBJ1-6, with a tentative D call TRBD1 (6 bases). The germline gives CDR1 SGHDT, CDR2 YYEEEE. The CDR3 length is 15 residues. The ends were cut back, 2 bases at V and 7 bases at J, with 13 bases in the middle. The CDR3 here is CASSFYGTPNSPLHF. The CDR3 DNA reads as TGTGCCAGCAGCTTTTATGGGACACCGAATTCACCCCTCCACTTT.

V gene TRBV7-2 combines with J gene TRBJ1-6, with TRBD1 matching 7 bases. CDR3 size: 16 residues. Losses at the gene ends were 5 bases for V and 7 bases for J; bases not matched to a gene: 11. The germline gives CDR1 SGHTA, CDR2 FQGNSA. The chain's CDR3 is CASSAWARDRNSPLHF. In DNA form, the CDR3 reads TGTGCCAGCAGCGCCTGGGCACGGGACAGAAATTCACCCCTCCACTTT.

The chain combines TRBV5-1 with TRBJ2-2, with 7 bases identical to TRBD1. After removal of 3 bases from V and 0 bases from J, the junction contained 5 bases not matched to a gene. The germline V gene has CDR1 SGHRS and CDR2 YFSETQ. CDR3 length equals 16 residues. In nucleotides, the CDR3 is TGCGCCAGCAGCTCAAGACAGGGCGCGAACACCGGGGAGCTGTTTTTT. Its translation: CASSSRQGANTGELFF.

The gene calls are TRBV7-2 and TRBJ2-3, with D maybe TRBD2 (6 bases). V shed 2 bases and J shed 2 bases, with 11 bases lying between them. CDR3 size: 15 residues. The germline V gene encodes CDR1 SGHTA and CDR2 FQGNSA. CDR3 in amino acids: CASSLRLADTDTQYF. The CDR3 DNA reads as TGTGCCAGCAGCTTACGGTTAGCGGACACAGATACGCAGTATTTT.

The V and J genes are TRBV9 and TRBJ2-3; 8 nucleotides agree with TRBD2. Germline V CDR1 and CDR2: SGDLS, YYNGEE. J gave up 4 bases and V 0 bases, and 1 base lay outside the gene matches. The CDR3 spans 14 residues. CDR3 amino acids: CASSVAGGADTQYF. The CDR3 DNA reads as TGTGCCAGCAGCGTAGCCGGGGGGGCAGATACGCAGTATTTT.

The V call is TRBV30, the J call TRBJ2-1, with D perhaps matching TRBD2 (6 bases). The germline V gene encodes CDR1 GTSNPN and CDR2 SVGIG (reference sequence). The CDR3 sequence is 10 residues long. V lost 6 bases and J 8 bases, leaving 8 bases between the germline ends. DNA for the CDR3: TGTGCCTGCAAGCGGGATGAGCAGTTCTTC. Translated: CACKRDEQFF.